The 27 T cell receptor beta chains reported below all come from one sample, sequenced in a study of siplizumab effects on memory and regulatory T cells. Sequenced by immunoSEQ multiplex PCR; TCRdb stores in-frame clones only, minus some. The repertoire consists of 56,000 or so clones, with just over 95% occurring once and the leading ten covering less than 1.1%. The sequencing input was naive CD8+ T cells sorted from blood. The receptors originated from a human donor in good health.

The V call is TRBV19, the J call TRBJ2-7; D remains unclear. CDR3 length: 13 residues. The germline V gene encodes CDR1 LNHDA and CDR2 SQIVND (reference sequence). V was cut by 5 bases and J by 3 bases, with 11 bases left in between. The CDR3 region is CASSYGGDYEQYF. The CDR3 nucleotides are TGTGCCAGTAGTTATGGCGGAGACTACGAGCAGTACTTC.

The J gene is TRBJ2-1, the V gene TRBV7-2, with TRBD2 matching 8 bases. This CDR3 contains 15 residues. V lost 1 base, J lost 8 bases, and 7 bases stayed unmatched. Germline V gene lookup returns CDR1 SGHTA and CDR2 FQGNSA. In DNA, the CDR3 is TGTGCCAGCAGCTTAGTAGCGGGGAGCGGGGATGAGCAGTTCTTC. Translated, it gives CASSLVAGSGDEQFF.

The chain links TRBV29-1 to TRBJ1-1; D ambiguous. CDR3 size: 13 residues. Trimming removed 0 bases from V and 1 base from J, with 6 bases in between. Germline CDR1 SQVTM, CDR2 ANQGSEA. The CDR3 sequence: CSVEDRENTEAFF. Here the CDR3 DNA reads TGCAGCGTTGAAGATCGGGAGAACACTGAAGCTTTCTTT.

The chain is built from TRBV30 and TRBJ1-6; D unresolved. This CDR3 has 13 amino acids. V lost 1 base, J lost 6 bases, and 7 bases lay in between. Germline V gene data show CDR1 as GTSNPN and CDR2 as SVGIG (reference sequence). The CDR3 region is CAWSGQSNSPLHF. The CDR3 region has the DNA TGTGCCTGGAGTGGGCAGTCTAATTCACCCCTCCACTTT.

The chain carries TRBV4-1 and TRBJ2-3, with TRBD2 as a possible D gene (6 bases). CDR1 is MGHRA and CDR2 is YSYEKL in the germline V gene. The V gene lost 0 bases and the J gene lost 2 bases, with 9 bases spanning the gap. This CDR3 comprises 15 residues. Here the CDR3 DNA reads TGCGCCAGCAGCCAAGAGGGAGGAGTCACAGATACGCAGTATTTT. This translates into CASSQEGGVTDTQYF.

This clone was picked up one time. The J gene is TRBJ2-1, the V gene TRBV7-2; D gene uncertain. The CDR3 sequence is 15 residues long. Germline V gene lookup returns CDR1 SGHTA and CDR2 FQGNSA. Trimming took off 5 bases at V and 2 bases at J, with 13 bases between the two ends. The CDR3 region has the DNA TGTGCCAGCAGCCCCCTCCTTTCAGCCTACAATGAGCAGTTCTTC. As protein: CASSPLLSAYNEQFF. The full variable domain, with the rest looked up from reference TRBV7-2 and TRBJ2-1, is GAGVSQSPSNKVTEKGKDVELRCDPISGHTALYWYRQSLGQGLEFLIYFQGNSAPDKSGLPSDRFSAERTGGSVSTLTIQRTQQEDSAVYLCASSPLLSAYNEQFFGPGTRLTVL.

The chain combines TRBV7-9 with TRBJ2-1; TRBD1 matches 7 bases. The V and J ends lost 3 bases and 4 bases, in that order; junction bases with no gene match: 3. The CDR3 loop spans 14 amino acids. Germline V gives CDR1 SEHNR, CDR2 FQNEAQ (reference sequence). CDR3 loop: CASSFGDRYNEQFF. For the CDR3, the DNA is TGTGCCAGCAGCTTCGGGGACAGATACAATGAGCAGTTCTTC. Looking up the rest from reference TRBV7-9 and TRBJ2-1 gives the full variable domain: DTGVSQNPRHKITKRGQNVTFRCDPISEHNRLYWYRQTLGQGPEFLTYFQNEAQLEKSRLLSDRFSAERPKGSFSTLEIQRTEQGDSAMYLCASSFGDRYNEQFFGPGTRLTVL.

The V and J genes are TRBV7-9 and TRBJ1-4; possible D gene TRBD1, 5 bases. Per germline, CDR1 SEHNR and CDR2 FQNEAQ (reference sequence). This CDR3 has 18 amino acids. The ends were cut back, 4 bases at V and 2 bases at J, with 20 bases in the middle. CDR3 DNA sequence: TGTGCCAGCAGCTCCACCCGGGACGCCGGAGGCACTAATGAAAAACTGTTTTTT. This codes for CASSSTRDAGGTNEKLFF.

This clone has just one count. The rearrangement links TRBV7-9 to TRBJ2-7, with D possibly TRBD1 on 6 matching bases. The V gene's germline CDR1 is SEHNR and CDR2 FQNEAQ (reference sequence). There are 13 residues in the CDR3. Between the trimmed V and J ends, which lost 3 bases and 7 bases, there was a span of 13 bases. CDR3 DNA sequence: TGTGCCAGCAGCTTGGGGACACTCTTGGAGCAGTACTTC. This gives the protein CASSLGTLLEQYF. The variable domain in full, completed from reference TRBV7-9 and TRBJ2-7, reads DTGVSQNPRHKITKRGQNVTFRCDPISEHNRLYWYRQTLGQGPEFLTYFQNEAQLEKSRLLSDRFSAERPKGSFSTLEIQRTEQGDSAMYLCASSLGTLLEQYFGPGTRLTVT.

The chain employs TRBV6-5 and TRBJ1-4; 7 bases fit TRBD1. The germline CDR1 and CDR2 sequences are MNHEY and SVGAGI. There are 14 residues in the CDR3. V shed 5 bases, J shed 6 bases, and the junction held 6 bases outside the gene matches. CDR3 region: CASSLTGEDEKLFF. In nucleotides, the CDR3 is TGTGCCAGCAGTCTCACAGGGGAGGATGAAAAACTGTTTTTT.

The rearrangement links TRBV27 to TRBJ2-1, with 7 bases fitting TRBD1. Germline-derived CDR1 and CDR2 are MNHEY and SMNVEV (reference sequence). The trim removed 5 bases at V and 1 base at J, leaving 11 bases unmatched. This CDR3 comprises 17 residues. CDR3 amino acids: CASSPGTEPYSYNEQFF. The CDR3 DNA reads as TGTGCCAGCAGTCCAGGGACAGAACCATATTCCTACAATGAGCAGTTCTTC.

This clone was observed once. The chain employs TRBV27 and TRBJ1-5; perhaps TRBD1 as D (5 bases). Germline V gives CDR1 MNHEY, CDR2 SMNVEV (reference sequence). The CDR3 covers 13 residues. The V end was cut by 2 bases, the J end by 6 bases, with 8 bases between. The CDR3 nucleotides are TGTGCCAGCAGTTTAACGGGACCTCAGCCCCAGCATTTT. Residues: CASSLTGPQPQHF.

This chain uses TRBV19 with TRBJ1-2; possible D gene TRBD1, 5 bases. CDR1 is LNHDA and CDR2 is SQIVND in the germline V gene (reference sequence). The V and J ends lost 9 bases and 3 bases respectively, with 20 bases between them. The CDR3 has 15 amino acids. CDR3 bases: TGTGCCAGCTCAGGGTTTGTTCAAGGATACTATGGCTACACCTTC. This encodes CASSGFVQGYYGYTF.

The chain joins TRBV28 to TRBJ2-1; 11 bases are shared with TRBD2. Losses at the gene ends were 6 bases for V and 6 bases for J; bases not matched to a gene: 7. This CDR3 spans 15 amino acids. Germline V gene data show CDR1 as MDHEN and CDR2 as SYDVKM. The DNA of the CDR3 is TGTGCCAGCAGCCCTCTAGCGGGAGGAATCAATGAGCAGTTCTTC. Protein: CASSPLAGGINEQFF.

The V gene is TRBV27, the J gene TRBJ1-5, with TRBD1 as a possible D gene (6 bases). V was cut by 3 bases and J by 3 bases, with 9 bases left in between. This CDR3 region has 14 residues. Per the germline V gene, CDR1 is MNHEY and CDR2 is SMNVEV (reference sequence). The CDR3 DNA reads as TGTGCCAGCAGTTTCACGGGGGCCAATCAGCCCCAGCATTTT. It specifies CASSFTGANQPQHF.

The chain links TRBV11-1 to TRBJ2-7; 7 bases fit TRBD2. V was clipped by 1 base and J by 5 bases; unmatched bases: 5. From germline, CDR1 is SGHAT and CDR2 FQDESV (reference sequence). The CDR3 consists of 14 residues. The CDR3 region is CASSLDGRAHEQYF. CDR3 DNA sequence: TGTGCCAGCAGCTTAGATGGGAGGGCCCACGAGCAGTACTTC.

V is TRBV9 and J is TRBJ2-1; 8 bases fit TRBD2. V dropped 3 bases and J dropped 5; count of bases not matched to a gene: 10. Germline CDR1 reads SGDLS; CDR2 reads YYNGEE. The CDR3 totals 16 residues. The CDR3 protein is CASSEPTSGTNNEQFF. DNA for the CDR3: TGTGCCAGCAGCGAACCAACTAGCGGAACAAACAATGAGCAGTTCTTC.

The chain carries TRBV4-1 and TRBJ2-4; 7 bases map to TRBD2. Germline V gene data show CDR1 as MGHRA and CDR2 as YSYEKL. The CDR3 contains 14 residues. The ends lost 1 base at V and 8 bases at J; junction bases unmatched: 5. The DNA of the CDR3 is TGCGCCAGCAGCCAAGCGGCGGGGGAGTACATTCAGTACTTC. This translates into CASSQAAGEYIQYF.

This clone was found once. This chain links TRBV5-4 with TRBJ2-7; D possibly corresponds to TRBD1 (6 bases). The CDR3 contains 11 residues. Trimming took 5 bases from V and 9 from J, leaving 12 bases between them. Germline loops: CDR1 SGHNT, CDR2 YYREEE (reference sequence). CDR3: CASREQGRQYF. The CDR3 DNA sequence: TGTGCCAGCAGAGAACAGGGACGGCAGTACTTC.

In its sample, this clone was seen once. The rearrangement links TRBV7-6 to TRBJ2-7; no clear D gene. The length of the CDR3 is 13 residues. Germline assignment: CDR1 SGHVS and CDR2 FNYEAQ. Trimming stripped 5 bases from V and 2 bases from J, with 10 bases between. This CDR3 is CASSPQDAYEQYF. The CDR3 DNA is TGTGCCAGCAGCCCCCAGGACGCCTACGAGCAGTACTTC. The full variable domain, its missing parts supplied by reference TRBV7-6 and TRBJ2-7, is GAGVSQSPRYKVTKRGQDVALRCDPISGHVSLYWYRQALGQGPEFLTYFNYEAQQDKSGLPNDRFSAERPEGSISTLTIQRTEQRDSAMYRCASSPQDAYEQYFGPGTRLTVT.

V usage is TRBV12-5 and J usage is TRBJ2-1; D tentatively reads TRBD1 or TRBD2 (5 bases each). V gave up 1 base and J gave up 4 bases, with 17 bases separating them. The CDR3 runs to 17 residues. Germline loops: CDR1 LGHNT, CDR2 FRNRAP. The CDR3 region has the DNA TGTGCTAGTGGTTTGGACGGGACGGGATTTGGGTACAATGAGCAGTTCTTC. Its protein is CASGLDGTGFGYNEQFF.

V gene TRBV9 combines with J gene TRBJ1-2; 9 bases line up with TRBD1. Germline CDR1 is SGDLS and CDR2 is YYNGEE. The CDR3 loop spans 13 amino acids. Trimming removed 3 bases from V and 4 bases from J; junction bases left unmatched: 1. The CDR3 spells CASSGTGVYGYTF. The CDR3 region has the DNA TGTGCCAGCAGCGGGACAGGGGTCTATGGCTACACCTTC.

The chain has TRBV4-2 and TRBJ2-7; 8 positions match TRBD1. CDR1 and CDR2 (germline): LGHNA, YNFKEQ. CDR3 length equals 16 residues. With 4 bases clipped from V and 0 bases from J, the junction kept 8 bases outside the gene matches. The CDR3 sequence: CASSRTGQAASYEQYF. The CDR3 region has the DNA TGTGCCAGCAGCCGGACAGGGCAAGCGGCCTCCTACGAGCAGTACTTC.

The rearrangement joins TRBV10-3 to TRBJ2-4, with 8 bases that match TRBD2. Losses at the gene ends were 3 bases for V and 6 bases for J; bases not matched to a gene: 10. This CDR3 has 16 residues. CDR1 and CDR2 from the germline V gene are ENHRY and SYGVKD. CDR3 nucleotide sequence: TGTGCCATCAGTGATGGACTAGCTTGGGCCTCAAACATTCAGTACTTC. Its translation is CAISDGLAWASNIQYF.

The chain carries TRBV15 and TRBJ1-1; 7 bases map to TRBD1. The ends lost 0 bases at V and 0 bases at J; junction bases unmatched: 7. Germline-derived CDR1 and CDR2 are LNHNV and YYDKDF (reference sequence). This CDR3 is 17 amino acids long. The CDR3 region is CATSRDITGALNTEAFF. The DNA of the CDR3 is TGTGCCACCAGCAGAGATATAACAGGGGCCTTGAACACTGAAGCTTTCTTT.

CDR3 protein: CASSQDRGGTGGVYEQYF. As DNA, the CDR3 is TGCGCCAGCAGCCAAGATCGGGGCGGGACAGGGGGCGTCTACGAGCAGTACTTC. The V gene is TRBV4-3, the J gene TRBJ2-7; 12 positions match TRBD1. There are 18 residues in the CDR3. J gave up 3 bases and V 0 bases, and 9 bases lay outside the gene matches. Germline CDR1 and CDR2: LGHNA and YSLEER.

The chain combines TRBV13 with TRBJ2-3; perhaps TRBD2 as D (5 bases). V lost 2 bases to trimming and J lost 2 bases, with 11 bases between them. CDR3 length: 15 amino acids. CDR1 and CDR2 from the germline V gene are PRHDT and FYEKMQ (reference sequence). The CDR3 DNA reads TGTGCCAGCAGCTTAAGAAGCGGAGCCACAGATACGCAGTATTTT. Its protein is CASSLRSGATDTQYF.